These 17 T cell receptor beta chains were all obtained from the same sample, sequenced in a study of siplizumab effects on memory and regulatory T cells. Assay used: immunoSEQ multiplex PCR; TCRdb lists only in-frame clones, some missing. The sample lists around 97,000 clones; just under 95% were seen once. The source material was non-Treg CD4+ T cells sorted from blood. These receptors came from a human donor in good health.

The chain employs TRBV30 and TRBJ1-5, with D unresolved. The germline V gene has CDR1 GTSNPN and CDR2 SVGIG (reference sequence). V lost 2 bases and J 7 bases, leaving 12 bases between the germline ends. The CDR3 spans 13 residues. The CDR3 DNA reads TGTGCCTGGAGTCCCAACCCGATACAGCCCCAGCATTTT. Translation: CAWSPNPIQPQHF.

This chain links TRBV9 with TRBJ1-2; no definite D call. Trimming stripped 3 bases from V and 5 bases from J, with 8 bases between. CDR1 and CDR2 (germline): SGDLS, YYNGEE. This CDR3 contains 12 residues. The DNA of the CDR3 is TGTGCCAGCAGCGCCACACCATATGGCTACACCTTC. This codes for CASSATPYGYTF.

This clone has only one observation. The V gene is TRBV11-2, the J gene TRBJ2-1; the D call may be TRBD1 or TRBD2 (5 bases each). The germline CDR1 and CDR2 sequences are SGHAT and FQNNGV. Trimming pared 4 bases from V and 7 bases from J, leaving 11 bases between. The CDR3 spans 13 residues. DNA of the CDR3: TGTGCCAGCAGCTCCGGGGCCCCAAATGAGCAGTTCTTC. Translating it yields CASSSGAPNEQFF.

The table lists this clone with a count of one. The chain links TRBV11-3 to TRBJ2-1, with D unclear. V lost 1 base and J lost 8, with 9 bases in between. The CDR3 is 13 amino acids. Per the germline V gene, CDR1 is SGHNT and CDR2 is YENEEA. The CDR3 sequence is CASSLAGRDEQFF. CDR3 nucleotides: TGTGCCAGCAGCTTAGCCGGTCGCGATGAGCAGTTCTTC.

The rearrangement links TRBV2 to TRBJ2-2; 9 bases are shared with TRBD2. Germline V lookup: CDR1 SNHLY, CDR2 FYNNEI. CDR3 length equals 16 residues. V was pared by 6 bases and J by 7 bases, with 12 bases of the junction left unmatched. The CDR3 loop reads CASRAGTSITNGELFF. In DNA form, the CDR3 reads TGTGCCAGCAGGGCCGGGACTAGCATAACCAACGGGGAGCTGTTTTTT.

The chain links TRBV7-3 to TRBJ1-2; 7 positions match TRBD1. V lost 5 bases, J lost 7 bases, and 7 bases stayed unmatched. CDR1 is SGHTA, CDR2 FQGTGA, per germline. This CDR3 contains 13 residues. For the CDR3, the DNA is TGTGCCAGCAGCCCAAGGACAGGAGGTGGCTACACCTTC. This gives the protein CASSPRTGGGYTF.

This clone was found once. The V and J genes are TRBV27 and TRBJ1-4; perhaps TRBD1 as D (5 bases). The CDR3 runs to 15 residues. Germline CDR1 and CDR2: MNHEY and SMNVEV (reference sequence). Trimming cost V 3 bases and J 7 bases, with 15 bases left between them. Here the CDR3 DNA reads TGTGCCAGCAGTTTCGCTTCTCGGGGGTTTGAAAAACTGTTTTTT. It specifies CASSFASRGFEKLFF.

This chain uses TRBV7-9 with TRBJ2-3; 10 bases are a match to TRBD2. From germline, CDR1 is SEHNR and CDR2 FQNEAQ (reference sequence). V shed 6 bases, J shed 4 bases, and the junction held 10 bases outside the gene matches. The CDR3 runs 16 residues. In DNA, the CDR3 is TGTGCCAGCAGGCCGCCTAGCGGGAGTGGAGCAGATACGCAGTATTTT. Translating it yields CASRPPSGSGADTQYF.

The chain uses TRBV7-8 and TRBJ2-1, with 8 bases that match TRBD1. This CDR3 has 19 amino acids. Germline V gene data show CDR1 as SGHVS and CDR2 as FQNEAQ. The junction had 19 bases not matched to a gene; V was cut back by 2 bases and J by 7 bases. For the CDR3, the DNA is TGTGCCAGCAGCTTATGGGTAAAACCGGGACAGGAGATCCGGAATGAGCAGTTCTTC. Translated: CASSLWVKPGQEIRNEQFF.

The chain carries TRBV6-1 and TRBJ1-1; 7 bases fit TRBD1. The J segment lost 0 bases and the V segment lost 6 bases, leaving 4 bases of the junction unmatched. Germline CDR1 is MNHNS and CDR2 is SASEGT. The CDR3 loop spans 14 amino acids. The CDR3 DNA is TGTGCCAGCAGGGGACAGAGTATGAACACTGAAGCTTTCTTT. Translation gives CASRGQSMNTEAFF.

This clone was counted only a few times. The DNA of the CDR3 is TGTGCCAGTAGTATGACTACTAGGAACACTGAAGCTTTCTTT. Protein: CASSMTTRNTEAFF. The rearrangement joins TRBV19 to TRBJ1-1; no definite D call. CDR1 and CDR2 from the germline V gene are LNHDA and SQIVND (reference sequence). V was shortened by 3 bases and J by 1 base, with 9 bases between the two germline ends. The CDR3 is made up of 14 amino acids.

The chain couples TRBV28 to TRBJ2-7; 10 nucleotides agree with TRBD1. CDR1 is MDHEN and CDR2 is SYDVKM in the germline V gene. This CDR3 has 16 residues. The ends lost 6 bases at V and 1 base at J; junction bases unmatched: 9. The CDR3 protein is CASRLRWDRGSYEQYF. For the CDR3, the DNA is TGTGCCAGCAGATTGAGGTGGGACAGGGGATCCTACGAGCAGTACTTC.

This clone was seen just once. This chain uses TRBV20-1 with TRBJ1-3; no firm D call. Germline loops: CDR1 DFQATT, CDR2 SNEGSKA (reference sequence). This CDR3 spans 11 amino acids. The V and J ends lost 3 bases and 8 bases respectively, with 8 bases between them. The CDR3 here is CSARRWDTIYF. CDR3 DNA sequence: TGCAGTGCTAGGCGCTGGGACACCATATATTTT.

This clone appeared a single time. This chain joins TRBV28 and TRBJ2-6; D unclear. V lost 5 bases and J 1 base, leaving 9 bases between the germline ends. This CDR3 has 15 residues. CDR1 is MDHEN, CDR2 SYDVKM, per germline. The CDR3 DNA sequence: TGTGCCAGCAGTCTGCGGATGTCTGGGGCCAACGTCCTGACTTTC. Amino acids: CASSLRMSGANVLTF.

This chain uses TRBV28 with TRBJ2-2, with D perhaps matching TRBD2 (6 bases). Germline CDR1 MDHEN, CDR2 SYDVKM. Deletions cut 3 bases from V and 2 bases from J, with 10 bases between. CDR3 length equals 15 residues. The CDR3 bases are TGTGCCAGCAGTTTTACGGGAGACAACACCGGGGAGCTGTTTTTT. This encodes CASSFTGDNTGELFF.

The V call is TRBV6-5, the J call TRBJ2-7; no clear D gene. V lost 5 bases and J lost 5, with 10 bases in between. CDR3 size: 12 residues. Germline CDR1 reads MNHEY; CDR2 reads SVGAGI. The CDR3 DNA reads TGTGCCAGCAGTCCCGGCTTTAACGAGCAGTACTTC. It encodes CASSPGFNEQYF.

The chain employs TRBV15 and TRBJ2-3; D unresolved. The CDR3 has 12 residues. Germline CDR1 and CDR2: LNHNV and YYDKDF (reference sequence). V was clipped by 1 base and J by 6 bases, with 5 bases between them. The CDR3 region has the DNA TGTGCCACCAGCAGAGCCAGGGATACGCAGTATTTT. This sequence encodes CATSRARDTQYF.